This T cell receptor (beta chain) was found in a study of blood T cell repertoires in COVID-19. Overall study context: COVID-19 samples, acute and convalescent, were from the United States, Italy and Spain.

Germline lookup yields CDR1 SGDLS and CDR2 YYNGEE. This CDR3 is built from 11 residues. V was pared by 4 bases and J by 2 bases, with 4 bases between. Profiled with immunoSEQ multiplex PCR; TCRdb holds only in-frame clones, not every one. Here the sample spans around 140,000 clones, approximately 92% being singletons. V and J are TRBV9 and TRBJ2-7, with D hard to call. The sequenced material came from peripheral blood. The clonotype originates from a man between 18 and 29 years old with COVID-19, enrolled during active disease. For the CDR3, the DNA is TGTGCCAGCAGCCCAGCCTACGAGCAGTACTTC. This encodes CASSPAYEQYF. The full variable domain, completed using reference TRBV9 and TRBJ2-7, is DSGVTQTPKHLITATGQRVTLRCSPRSGDLSVYWYQQSLDQGLQFLIQYYNGEERAKGNILERFSAQQFPDLHSELNLSSLELGDSALYFCASSPAYEQYFGPGTRLTVT.